A selection of T cell receptor beta chains follows, all from one sample in a study of OX40 agonist ivuxolimab in advanced cancers. The assay was immunoSEQ multiplex PCR, and TCRdb's table has in-frame clones only and misses some. This table holds roughly 100,000 clones, approximately 94% found once. The material sequenced was CD4+ or CD8+ T cells sorted from blood, taken in a trial of the OX40 agonist ivuxolimab. The origin of the receptors is an adult with an advanced solid tumor such as melanoma, head and neck, liver or kidney cancer. Each CDR3 is given with its conserved first and last residue. The order of the fields is CDR3 length, clone size, V gene, J gene, D gene, CDR3 DNA, CDR3 protein. The D gene is left open where the match is weak. Rows give clone size only sometimes, using once, few, many, or a class for an expanded clone.

>14|few|TRBV19|TRBJ1-1|NA
TGTGCCAGTAGTATAGATGGGGGATCTACTGAAGCTTTCTTT
CASSIDGGSTEAFF
>15|NA|TRBV5-1|TRBJ2-3|NA
TGCGCCAGCAGCTTGGAGGGGAGTTCTGCAGATACGCAGTATTTT
CASSLEGSSADTQYF
>13|NA|TRBV6-5|TRBJ2-7|NA
TGTGCCAGCAGTTACGCGGCAGGCCCTGAGCAGTACTTC
CASSYAAGPEQYF
>14|NA|TRBV11-2|TRBJ1-6|NA
TGTGCCAGCAGCTTAGGCCAGGGGAATTCACCCCTCCACTTT
CASSLGQGNSPLHF
>16|NA|TRBV19|TRBJ1-3|NA
TGTGCCAGTAGTTGGGGGTCCCCTGGGCCTGGAAACACCATATATTTT
CASSWGSPGPGNTIYF
>12|NA|TRBV29-1|TRBJ2-7|TRBD1
TGCAGCGTCGAGACAGGGGCCTACGAGCAGTACTTC
CSVETGAYEQYF
>18|NA|TRBV4-3|TRBJ2-7|TRBD2
TGCGCCAGCAGCCAAGAGCTTTCCCCGGGACTAGCGGGGTACGAGCAGTACTTC
CASSQELSPGLAGYEQYF
>15|NA|TRBV28|TRBJ2-1|TRBD2
TGTGCCAGCAGTTTAGGGCTAGCGGGAGTTAATGAGCAGTTCTTC
CASSLGLAGVNEQFF
>16|NA|TRBV9|TRBJ2-2|TRBD2
TGTGCCAGCAGCCCCCGTAGCGGGGGGGCTCCCGGGGAGCTGTTTTTT
CASSPRSGGAPGELFF
>13|NA|TRBV5-5|TRBJ2-2|NA
TGTGCCAGCAGCTTGGGGAACACCGGGGAGCTGTTTTTT
CASSLGNTGELFF
>14|NA|TRBV4-3|TRBJ2-7|TRBD2
TGCGCCAGCTCCGCCGCGGGAGGGTCCTACGAGCAGTACTTC
CASSAAGGSYEQYF
>14|NA|TRBV29-1|TRBJ1-1|TRBD1
TGCAGCGTTGACATCGGGACAGTAAACACTGAAGCTTTCTTT
CSVDIGTVNTEAFF
>12|NA|TRBV5-1|TRBJ1-1|NA
TGCGCCAGCAGCTTGGGCAGCACTGAAGCTTTCTTT
CASSLGSTEAFF
>14|NA|TRBV6-6|TRBJ1-3|NA
TGTGCCAGCAGCACACAGGGATTGGAAGACACCATATATTTT
CASSTQGLEDTIYF
>13|NA|TRBV27|TRBJ2-5|NA
TGTGCCAGCAGTGCCAAGTACCAAGAGACCCAGTACTTC
CASSAKYQETQYF
>13|NA|TRBV11-2|TRBJ1-2|NA
TGTGCCAGCAGCTATGGCTGGGACTATGGCTACACCTTC
CASSYGWDYGYTF
>16|NA|TRBV19|TRBJ2-1|NA
TGTGCCAGTAGTATAGGTGAAACTAGCTCCTACAATGAGCAGTTCTTC
CASSIGETSSYNEQFF
>12|NA|TRBV4-1|TRBJ2-5|NA
TGCGCCAGTGGAACCGCAGGGGAGACCCAGTACTTC
CASGTAGETQYF
>14|NA|TRBV28|TRBJ1-3|NA
TGTGCCAGCAGTCCCCTCGACTCTGGAAACACCATATATTTT
CASSPLDSGNTIYF
>15|NA|TRBV4-1|TRBJ2-7|NA
TGCGCCAGCAGCCAAGGCCCTCAAGGGACCTACGAGCAGTACTTC
CASSQGPQGTYEQYF
>12|NA|TRBV9|TRBJ1-3|NA
TGTGCCAGCAGCGTAGAGGGAAACACCATATATTTT
CASSVEGNTIYF
>16|NA|TRBV19|TRBJ2-2|TRBD1
TGTGCCAGCTGGGACAGGGACCCTGCGAACACCGGGGAGCTGTTTTTT
CASWDRDPANTGELFF
>13|NA|TRBV7-9|TRBJ2-1|TRBD2
TGTGCCAGCAGCCCCCCGGGGGGCAATGAGCAGTTCTTC
CASSPPGGNEQFF
>16|NA|TRBV19|TRBJ2-2|TRBD2
TGTGCCAGTAGTCGCGCGGGCGGGAGCAGAACCGGGGAGCTGTTTTTT
CASSRAGGSRTGELFF
>14|NA|TRBV5-6|TRBJ2-7|NA
TGTGCCAGCAGCTTGGAACAGAGCCCCTACGAGCAGTACTTC
CASSLEQSPYEQYF
>15|NA|TRBV27|TRBJ2-1|NA
TGTGCCAGCAGTTTTGGAGGGTTTTCCTACAATGAGCAGTTCTTC
CASSFGGFSYNEQFF
>15|NA|TRBV10-3|TRBJ2-7|NA
TGTGCCATCAGTGACCTGGGAGGGGGTTCCTACGAGCAGTACTTC
CAISDLGGGSYEQYF
>15|NA|TRBV11-2|TRBJ1-4|NA
TGTGCCAGCAGCTTAGAGGGCCAGGGAGGTGAAAAACTGTTTTTT
CASSLEGQGGEKLFF
>10|NA|TRBV11-2|TRBJ2-7|NA
TGTGCCAGCAGCCTCTACGAGCAGTACTTC
CASSLYEQYF
>13|NA|TRBV6-5|TRBJ2-7|NA
TGTGCCAGCGCCGCAGGCGGTACTTACGAGCAGTACTTC
CASAAGGTYEQYF
>13|NA|TRBV19|TRBJ2-5|NA
TGTGCCGTCCGGGGCAGGGGTGGGGAGACCCAGTACTTC
CAVRGRGGETQYF
>13|NA|TRBV7-7|TRBJ1-1|NA
TGTGCCAGCAGCTTAGGAGGGGGGTTTGAAGCTTTCTTT
CASSLGGGFEAFF
>13|NA|TRBV19|TRBJ1-5|NA
TGTGCCAGTAGTCTCTTTAGCAATCAGCCCCAGCATTTT
CASSLFSNQPQHF
>15|NA|TRBV5-8|TRBJ1-5|NA
TGTGCCAGCAGCTTGGAATGGGGTGGGGCTCAGCCCCAGCATTTT
CASSLEWGGAQPQHF
>15|NA|TRBV5-4|TRBJ1-2|NA
TGTGCCAGCACCGACCTTGGCGGGGGGCAGGAAGGCTACACCTTC
CASTDLGGGQEGYTF
>14|once|TRBV27|TRBJ2-5|NA
TGTGCCAGCAGTCCCACTAGGGAGCATTTGACCCAGTACTTC
CASSPTREHLTQYF
>14|NA|TRBV4-1|TRBJ2-7|NA
TGCGCCAGCAGCCTGGTCCGGGGGACGGACGAGCAGTACTTC
CASSLVRGTDEQYF
>15|NA|TRBV19|TRBJ2-7|NA
TGTGCCAGTAGTATGTTTCACGGCCCCTCCTACGAGCAGTACTTC
CASSMFHGPSYEQYF
>17|NA|TRBV2|TRBJ1-5|NA
TGTGCCAGCAGTGTAGCTAAGGCCAGACTTAGCAATCAGCCCCAGCATTTT
CASSVAKARLSNQPQHF
>16|NA|TRBV7-2|TRBJ2-4|NA
TGTGCCAGCAGCCATTCGGCAGGGGAGGGGCAAAACATTCAGTACTTC
CASSHSAGEGQNIQYF
>17|NA|TRBV5-1|TRBJ2-7|NA
TGCGCCAGCAGCTTGGATGGTGGTACAGATACGAACTACGAGCAGTACTTC
CASSLDGGTDTNYEQYF
>14|NA|TRBV19|TRBJ2-6|NA
TGTGCCAGTCTTAGGGGTTATGGGGCCAACGTCCTGACTTTC
CASLRGYGANVLTF
>15|once|TRBV4-3|TRBJ2-3|TRBD2
TGCGCCAGCAGCCAATTAGCGGGGAGCACAGATACGCAGTATTTT
CASSQLAGSTDTQYF
>12|NA|TRBV4-3|TRBJ2-1|NA
TGCGCCAGCAGCCAGAGTGACAATGAGCAGTTCTTC
CASSQSDNEQFF
>15|NA|TRBV5-8|TRBJ2-3|TRBD2
TGTGCCAGCAGCTTATCGCGGGGGAGCACAGATACGCAGTATTTT
CASSLSRGSTDTQYF
>12|NA|TRBV11-3|TRBJ2-2|NA
TGTGCCAGCAGCTTCTATCTCGGGGAGCTGTTTTTT
CASSFYLGELFF
>15|NA|TRBV6-6|TRBJ2-7|TRBD1
TGTGCCAGCAGTTCACCCGGGACAGGGGCCTACGAGCAGTACTTC
CASSSPGTGAYEQYF
>13|NA|TRBV6-5|TRBJ1-1|NA
TGTGCCAGCAGTTCCACGTGGGGAGGTGAAGCTTTCTTT
CASSSTWGGEAFF
>16|NA|TRBV28|TRBJ1-1|TRBD1
TGTGCCAGCAGTTTATCGACAGGGTGGCCGAACACTGAAGCTTTCTTT
CASSLSTGWPNTEAFF
>13|NA|TRBV12-2|TRBJ1-2|NA
TGTGCAAGTCGCTTAGAGTCAATCTATGGCTACACCTTC
CASRLESIYGYTF
>13|NA|TRBV19|TRBJ1-1|NA
TGTGCCAGTAGTATGAGCAGGAACACTGAAGCTTTCTTT
CASSMSRNTEAFF
>14|NA|TRBV27|TRBJ1-5|NA
TGTGCCAGCAGCGCGCAGGGATCGGATCAGCCCCAGCATTTT
CASSAQGSDQPQHF
>18|NA|TRBV28|TRBJ2-3|TRBD2
TGTGCCAGCAGTTCCCCCCGGGCTAGCGGAACCTTCACAGATACGCAGTATTTT
CASSSPRASGTFTDTQYF